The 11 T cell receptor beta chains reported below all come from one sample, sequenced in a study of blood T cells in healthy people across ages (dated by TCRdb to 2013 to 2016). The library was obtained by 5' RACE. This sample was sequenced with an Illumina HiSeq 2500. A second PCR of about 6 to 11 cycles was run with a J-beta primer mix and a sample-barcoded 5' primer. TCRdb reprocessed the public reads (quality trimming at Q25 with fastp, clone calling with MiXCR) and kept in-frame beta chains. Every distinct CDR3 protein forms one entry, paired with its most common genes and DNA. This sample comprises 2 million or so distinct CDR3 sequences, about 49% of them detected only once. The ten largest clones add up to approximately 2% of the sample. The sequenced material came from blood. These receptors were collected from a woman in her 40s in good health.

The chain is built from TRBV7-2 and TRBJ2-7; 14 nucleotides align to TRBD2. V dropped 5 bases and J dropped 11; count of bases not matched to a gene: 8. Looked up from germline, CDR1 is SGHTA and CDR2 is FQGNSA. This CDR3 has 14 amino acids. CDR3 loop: CASSGTSGGNKEYF. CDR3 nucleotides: TGTGCCAGCAGCGGGACTAGCGGGGGAAATAAGGAGTACTTC.

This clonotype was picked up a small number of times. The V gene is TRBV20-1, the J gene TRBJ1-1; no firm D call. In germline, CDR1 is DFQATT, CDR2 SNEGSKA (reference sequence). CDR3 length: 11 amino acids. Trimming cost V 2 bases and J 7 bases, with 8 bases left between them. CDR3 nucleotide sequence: TGCAGTGCTAGATCCCCAAATGAAGCTTTCTTT. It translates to CSARSPNEAFF.

The CDR3 spells CASGSNYGYTF. CDR3 DNA sequence: TGTGCCAGCGGCAGTAACTATGGCTACACCTTC. The gene calls are TRBV9 and TRBJ1-2; no reliable D call. Germline-derived CDR1 and CDR2 are SGDLS and YYNGEE. V lost 7 bases and J lost 1, with 5 bases in between. The CDR3 has 11 amino acids.

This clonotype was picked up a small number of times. CDR3 loop: CSAINRDRGSTRGEKLFF. CDR3 nucleotides: TGCAGTGCTATAAACCGGGACAGGGGGTCGACAAGAGGTGAAAAACTGTTTTTT. The chain couples TRBV20-1 to TRBJ1-4; 11 bases are a match to TRBD1. Germline CDR1 and CDR2: DFQATT and SNEGSKA (reference sequence). The CDR3 totals 18 residues. V shed 4 bases, J shed 7 bases, and the junction held 17 bases outside the gene matches.

The CDR3 nucleotides are TGTGCCAGCAGCTCCCTAGGAACACGCTATGGCTACACCTTC. It encodes CASSSLGTRYGYTF. This chain connects TRBV7-2 to TRBJ1-2, with D uncertain. Germline V gene data show CDR1 as SGHTA and CDR2 as FQGNSA. The CDR3 is made up of 14 amino acids. The ends were cut back, 4 bases at V and 4 bases at J, with 13 bases in the middle.

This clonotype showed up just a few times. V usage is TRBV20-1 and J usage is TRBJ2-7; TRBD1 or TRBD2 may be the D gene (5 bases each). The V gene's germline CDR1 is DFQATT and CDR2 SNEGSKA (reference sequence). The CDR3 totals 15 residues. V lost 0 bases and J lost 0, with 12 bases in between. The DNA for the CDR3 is TGCAGTGCTAGAGATGGGACGCAGAGCTCCTACGAGCAGTACTTC. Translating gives CSARDGTQSSYEQYF.

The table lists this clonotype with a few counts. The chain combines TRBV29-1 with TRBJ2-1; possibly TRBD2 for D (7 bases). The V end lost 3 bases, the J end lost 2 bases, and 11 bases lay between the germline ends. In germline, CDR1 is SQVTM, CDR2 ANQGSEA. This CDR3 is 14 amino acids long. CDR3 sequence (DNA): TGCAGCGTTGAGGAGGGGGGGCCCTACAATGAGCAGTTCTTC. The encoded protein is CSVEEGGPYNEQFF.

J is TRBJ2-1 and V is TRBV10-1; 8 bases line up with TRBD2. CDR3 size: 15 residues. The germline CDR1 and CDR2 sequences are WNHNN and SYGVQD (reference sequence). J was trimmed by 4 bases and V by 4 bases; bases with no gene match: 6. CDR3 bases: TGCGCCAGCAGTGGGCGCGGGGGGTTATACAATGAGCAGTTCTTC. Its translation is CASSGRGGLYNEQFF.

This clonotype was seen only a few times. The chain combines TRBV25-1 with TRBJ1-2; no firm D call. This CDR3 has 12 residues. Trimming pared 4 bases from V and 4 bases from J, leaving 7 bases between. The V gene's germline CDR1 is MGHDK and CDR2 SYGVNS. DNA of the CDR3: TGTGCCAGCAGTGCCGGGATCTATGGCTACACCTTC. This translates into CASSAGIYGYTF.

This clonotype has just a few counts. This CDR3 is CASSPGTSWYNEQFF. The CDR3 coding sequence is TGTGCCAGCAGTCCCGGGACTAGCTGGTACAATGAGCAGTTCTTC. The chain uses TRBV6-2 or TRBV6-3 and TRBJ2-1; TRBD2 matches at 9 bases. The junction had 6 bases not matched to a gene; V was cut back by 5 bases and J by 4 bases. This CDR3 has 15 residues. Germline V CDR1 and CDR2: MNHEY, SVGEGT.

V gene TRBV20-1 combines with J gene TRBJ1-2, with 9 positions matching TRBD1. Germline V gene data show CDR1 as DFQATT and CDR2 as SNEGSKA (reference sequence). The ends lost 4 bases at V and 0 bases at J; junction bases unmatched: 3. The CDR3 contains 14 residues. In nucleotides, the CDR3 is TGCAGTGCTACGACAGGGGGAACTAACTATGGCTACACCTTC. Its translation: CSATTGGTNYGYTF.